This section outlines one T cell receptor beta chain sequence together with its context. Its antigen is unidentified. Individual cDNA molecules were tagged with unique molecular identifiers, the study reported. TCRdb analysed the 5' RACE reads with MiXCR anew, one entry per CDR3 protein. This sample has over 50,000 distinct CDR3 sequences, with around 8% found just once. This sample stems from a study of early T cells in non-severe SARS-CoV-2 infection. Overall study context: The study sequenced bulk RNA from unsorted whole blood, with chains unpaired. Regarding the study as a whole: Private and CD4 specificities were missed by VDJdb matching, which favored anti-spike CD8 responses.

This TCR was recovered from an adult who was a healthcare worker with PCR-confirmed SARS-CoV-2 infection or an uninfected control (not recorded which). The material sequenced was whole blood.

CDR3 bases: TGTGCCAGCAGCTTAGATCGGGGTAGCACTGAAGCTTTCTTT. The encoded protein is CASSLDRGSTEAFF. The V gene is TRBV7-2, the J gene TRBJ1-1; D unclear. The CDR3 loop spans 14 amino acids. CDR1 and CDR2 (germline): SGHTA, FQGNSA. Trimming took 1 base from V and 4 from J, leaving 10 bases between them.